A selection of T cell receptor beta chains follows, all from one sample in a study of vaccination and CD4 T cells after COVID-19. What these receptors recognize is not known. One entry per CDR3 protein results from TCRdb running MiXCR on the PCR reads. The profile shows 10,000 to 15,000 distinct CDR3 sequences, around 47% of them singletons. The sequencing input was CD4+ T cells from blood, cultured in vitro. The receptors originated from a human donor who had recovered from COVID-19. CDR3s include the opening cysteine and the closing phenylalanine or tryptophan. D genes are given only for firm matches. Clone size is stated in some rows and not others, as once, few, many or a class when expanded.

v_call	d_call	j_call	clone_size	cdr3_aa	cdr3_nt
TRBV27	.	TRBJ2-1	.	CASSFVTGSYNEQFF	TGTGCCAGCAGTTTCGTTACCGGCTCATACAATGAGCAGTTCTTC
TRBV28	.	TRBJ1-4	few	CASRRAASEKLFF	TGTGCCAGCCGCCGAGCGGCCAGTGAAAAACTGTTTTTT
TRBV25-1	.	TRBJ2-7	once	CASSDAGSSSYEQYF	TGTGCCAGCAGTGATGCTGGTTCGAGCTCCTACGAGCAGTACTTC
TRBV28	.	TRBJ1-5	.	CASSPGGNSNQPQHF	TGTGCCAGCAGTCCTGGGGGGAACAGCAATCAGCCCCAGCATTTT
TRBV28	.	TRBJ1-2	few	CASSSLGQHYGYTF	TGTGCCAGCAGTTCCCTCGGGCAACACTATGGCTACACCTTC
TRBV7-2	.	TRBJ2-7	.	CASSLEPGGLNEQYF	TGTGCCAGCAGCTTAGAGCCCGGCGGCCTTAACGAGCAGTACTTC
TRBV12-3/TRBV12-4	.	TRBJ1-2	once	CASSLSNNYGYTF	TGTGCCAGCAGTTTATCGAACAACTATGGCTACACCTTC
TRBV28	.	TRBJ2-1	.	CASFRSGTLNEQFF	TGTGCCAGCTTCAGGAGTGGCACTTTAAATGAGCAGTTCTTC
TRBV20-1	.	TRBJ1-4	.	CSARDRSLATNEKLFF	TGCAGTGCTAGAGATAGGTCCCTTGCAACTAATGAAAAACTGTTTTTT
TRBV2	TRBD1	TRBJ2-2	few	CASRGGRGTGELFF	TGTGCCAGCAGAGGCGGCAGGGGGACCGGGGAGCTGTTTTTT
TRBV11-2	.	TRBJ2-5	.	CASSLVAPPGETQYF	TGTGCCAGCAGCCTTGTAGCGCCACCGGGGGAGACCCAGTACTTC
TRBV6-2/TRBV6-3	TRBD2	TRBJ2-5	.	CASSQTSGRAKTQYF	TGTGCCAGCAGCCAGACTAGCGGGAGGGCAAAGACCCAGTACTTC
TRBV12-3/TRBV12-4	.	TRBJ1-3	.	CASSLEPRNTIYF	TGTGCCAGCAGTTTAGAGCCACGAAACACCATATATTTT
TRBV6-1	.	TRBJ1-4	.	CASSEIGREKLFF	TGTGCCAGCAGTGAAATAGGGCGTGAAAAACTGTTTTTT
TRBV6-1	.	TRBJ1-2	.	CASSLTTNYGYTF	TGTGCCAGCAGCCTTACAACTAACTATGGCTACACCTTC
TRBV20-1	.	TRBJ2-5	.	CSARDTVRGATQYF	TGCAGTGCTAGAGATACTGTCAGGGGGGCGACCCAGTACTTC
TRBV18	.	TRBJ1-6	.	CASRREGGPLHF	TGTGCCAGCAGGAGAGAGGGTGGACCCCTCCACTTT
TRBV12-3/TRBV12-4	TRBD1	TRBJ1-1	.	CASSFFPGGGTEAFF	TGTGCCAGCAGTTTCTTCCCAGGGGGTGGCACTGAAGCTTTCTTT
TRBV10-3	TRBD2	TRBJ2-5	.	CAISVSSGTETQYF	TGTGCCATCAGTGTTTCTAGCGGGACGGAGACCCAGTACTTC
TRBV10-3	TRBD1	TRBJ2-6	few	CAISEQGTSSGANVLTF	TGTGCCATCAGTGAACAGGGGACGAGCTCTGGGGCCAACGTCCTGACTTTC
TRBV12-3/TRBV12-4	.	TRBJ2-3	.	CASSFSGDSTDTQYF	TGTGCCAGCAGTTTTTCAGGGGATAGCACAGATACGCAGTATTTT
TRBV20-1	.	TRBJ1-5	.	CSARVVGSNQPQHF	TGCAGTGCTAGGGTAGTAGGGAGCAATCAGCCCCAGCATTTT
TRBV6-1	.	TRBJ2-5	.	CASSPERFTSTRQETQYF	TGTGCCAGCAGTCCCGAACGTTTTACTAGCACGAGACAAGAGACCCAGTACTTC
TRBV27	.	TRBJ1-4	.	CASSLEGTPHVELFF	TGTGCCAGCAGTTTAGAGGGGACCCCACACGTAGAACTGTTTTTT
TRBV30	.	TRBJ2-6	.	CAWSVDRTFITGANVLTF	TGTGCCTGGAGTGTAGACAGAACTTTTATCACTGGGGCCAACGTCCTGACTTTC
TRBV27	.	TRBJ1-6	.	CASSSLGGPLNSPLHF	TGTGCCAGCAGTTCCCTCGGGGGCCCCCTCAATTCACCCCTCCACTTT
TRBV16	.	TRBJ1-2	.	CASSQSSGRNGYTF	TGTGCCAGCAGCCAATCCTCGGGACGAAATGGCTACACCTTC
TRBV20-1	.	TRBJ1-1	once	CSASLLGGTEAFF	TGCAGTGCTAGTCTTCTGGGAGGCACTGAAGCTTTCTTT
TRBV20-1	.	TRBJ1-1	.	CSLRTGSLNTEAFF	TGCAGTCTGAGGACGGGGTCTCTGAACACTGAAGCTTTCTTT
TRBV18	.	TRBJ2-2	.	CASSPVATGELFF	TGTGCCAGCTCACCCGTAGCGACCGGGGAGCTGTTTTTT
TRBV20-1	.	TRBJ1-6	few	CSAREVIRLSSYNSPLHF	TGCAGTGCTAGAGAGGTAATACGACTGAGCTCCTATAATTCACCCCTCCACTTT
TRBV7-8	.	TRBJ1-1	.	CAGGALNTEAFF	TGTGCCGGTGGGGCGTTGAACACTGAAGCTTTCTTT
TRBV20-1	TRBD1	TRBJ1-6	few	CSARAGGEPPGSPLHF	TGCAGTGCTAGAGCAGGGGGGGAACCTCCAGGTTCACCCCTCCACTTT
TRBV10-3	TRBD2	TRBJ2-2	few	CAISPGTSGGDTGELFF	TGTGCCATCAGTCCAGGGACTAGCGGGGGGGACACCGGGGAGCTGTTTTTT
TRBV20-1	.	TRBJ1-1	.	CSARGPGTEAFF	TGCAGTGCTAGAGGTCCGGGGACTGAAGCTTTCTTT
TRBV6-1	.	TRBJ1-1	few	CASRLPGEGGLNTEAFF	TGTGCCAGCAGACTACCTGGGGAGGGGGGATTGAACACTGAAGCTTTCTTT
TRBV11-2	.	TRBJ2-5	.	CASSLVLAQETQYF	TGTGCCAGCAGCTTAGTGCTAGCTCAAGAGACCCAGTACTTC
TRBV28	TRBD1	TRBJ2-7	.	CASSLYRGSSYEQYF	TGTGCCAGCAGTTTATACAGGGGGAGCTCCTACGAGCAGTACTTC
TRBV19	.	TRBJ2-2	once	CASRPTLQTNTGELFF	TGTGCCAGTAGACCAACCCTACAGACGAACACCGGGGAGCTGTTTTTT
TRBV10-1	.	TRBJ2-4	.	CASSDSLQGKNIQYF	TGCGCCAGCAGTGACAGTTTACAGGGAAAAAACATTCAGTACTTC
TRBV6-1	TRBD1	TRBJ2-7	.	CASRGQESSYEQYF	TGTGCCAGCAGGGGACAGGAGAGCTCCTACGAGCAGTACTTC